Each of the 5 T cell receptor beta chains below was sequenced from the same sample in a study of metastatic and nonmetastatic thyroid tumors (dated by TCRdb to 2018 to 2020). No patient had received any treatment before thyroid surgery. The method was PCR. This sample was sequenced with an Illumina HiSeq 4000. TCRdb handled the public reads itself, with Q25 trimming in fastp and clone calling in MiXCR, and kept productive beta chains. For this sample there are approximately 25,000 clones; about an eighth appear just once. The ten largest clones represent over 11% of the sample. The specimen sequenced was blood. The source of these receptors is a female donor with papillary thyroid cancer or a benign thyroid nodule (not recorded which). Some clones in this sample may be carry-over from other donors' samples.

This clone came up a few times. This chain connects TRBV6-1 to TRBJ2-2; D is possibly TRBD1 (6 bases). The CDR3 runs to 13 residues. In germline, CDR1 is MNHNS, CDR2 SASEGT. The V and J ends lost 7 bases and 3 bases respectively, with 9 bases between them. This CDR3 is CASTTGDTGELFF. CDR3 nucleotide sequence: TGTGCCAGCACGACAGGCGACACCGGGGAGCTGTTTTTT.

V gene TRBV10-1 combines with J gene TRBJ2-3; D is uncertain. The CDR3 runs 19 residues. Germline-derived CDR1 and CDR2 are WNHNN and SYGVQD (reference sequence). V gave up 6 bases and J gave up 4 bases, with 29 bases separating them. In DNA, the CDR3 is TGCGCCAGCAGGATTCTAGAATCGTGGGAACATACCCACGCAGATACGCAGTATTTT. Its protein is CASRILESWEHTHADTQYF.

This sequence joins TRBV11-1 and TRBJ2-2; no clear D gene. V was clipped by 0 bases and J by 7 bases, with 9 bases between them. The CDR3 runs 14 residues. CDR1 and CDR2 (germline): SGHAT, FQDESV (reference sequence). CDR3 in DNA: TGTGCCAGCAGCTTAGCTCGAGAGTACGGGGAGCTGTTTTTT. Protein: CASSLAREYGELFF.

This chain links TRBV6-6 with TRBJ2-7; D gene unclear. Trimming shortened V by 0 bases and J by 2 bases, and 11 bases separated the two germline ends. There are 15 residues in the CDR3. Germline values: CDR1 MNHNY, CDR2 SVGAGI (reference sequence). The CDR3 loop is CASSYSSQYPYEQYF. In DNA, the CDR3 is TGTGCCAGCAGTTACTCGAGTCAGTACCCCTACGAGCAGTACTTC.

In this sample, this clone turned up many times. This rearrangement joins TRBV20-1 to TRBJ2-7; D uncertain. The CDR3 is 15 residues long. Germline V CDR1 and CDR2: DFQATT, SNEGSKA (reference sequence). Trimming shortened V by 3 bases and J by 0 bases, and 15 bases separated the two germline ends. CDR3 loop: CSASTPRDFSYEQYF. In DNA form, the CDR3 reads TGCAGTGCTAGTACCCCTAGGGATTTCTCCTACGAGCAGTACTTC.